This is a list of T cell receptor beta chains from one sample in a study of early T cells in non-severe SARS-CoV-2 infection. From the 5' RACE reads, TCRdb called clonotypes with MiXCR, one entry per CDR3 protein. The table lists about 70,000 distinct CDR3 sequences, around 10% of them singletons. The sequencing used whole blood, collected at baseline. The receptors shown here come from an adult who was a healthcare worker with PCR-confirmed SARS-CoV-2 infection or an uninfected control (not recorded which). The donor label of this sample is uncertain. The CDR3 runs from the conserved cysteine through the conserved F or W. D genes are given only for firm matches. Where a row states a size, it is once, few, many or the class of an expanded clone; other rows omit it.

size | J | D | V | CDR3 | DNA
few | TRBJ2-7 | TRBD2 | TRBV11-2 | CASSLDLGGYHEQYF | TGTGCCAGCAGCTTAGATCTGGGGGGGTACCACGAGCAGTACTTC
NA | TRBJ2-1 | NA | TRBV4-3 | CASSQTRDTVQFF | TGCGCCAGCAGCCAGACCCGGGACACCGTACAGTTCTTC
NA | TRBJ2-7 | NA | TRBV5-4 | CASSLEVSYEQYF | TGTGCCAGCAGCTTGGAGGTCTCCTACGAGCAGTACTTC
many | TRBJ1-5 | NA | TRBV4-1 | CASSQETAVGVPQHF | TGCGCCAGCAGCCAAGAGACCGCCGTAGGGGTACCCCAGCATTTT
NA | TRBJ1-2 | NA | TRBV7-2 | CASSLRTGTFYGYTF | TGTGCCAGCAGCTTAAGAACAGGGACTTTCTATGGCTACACCTTC
many | TRBJ1-3 | NA | TRBV12-3/TRBV12-4 | CASGTGTIYF | TGTGCCAGCGGTACAGGGACCATATATTTT
NA | TRBJ2-1 | NA | TRBV18 | CASSPPDGLTYNEQFF | TGTGCCAGCTCACCACCTGACGGATTGACCTACAATGAGCAGTTCTTC
many | TRBJ2-3 | NA | TRBV12-3/TRBV12-4 | CASREYSSTDTQYF | TGTGCCAGCAGAGAGTATAGTAGCACAGATACGCAGTATTTT
NA | TRBJ2-1 | NA | TRBV5-3 | CARSFIPSSYNEQFF | TGTGCCAGAAGCTTCATCCCTAGCTCCTACAATGAGCAGTTCTTC
many | TRBJ2-5 | NA | TRBV20-1 | CSARERGTPGTQYF | TGCAGTGCTAGAGAGAGGGGGACTCCAGGAACCCAGTACTTC
many | TRBJ2-7 | TRBD2 | TRBV25-1 | CASTLEKPRTSGSHEQYF | TGTGCCAGCACCCTAGAGAAACCTAGGACTAGCGGGAGTCATGAGCAGTACTTC
many | TRBJ2-3 | NA | TRBV7-2 | CASSRRAGTDTQYF | TGTGCCAGCAGCCGACGCGCCGGCACAGATACGCAGTATTTT
NA | TRBJ2-5 | NA | TRBV28 | CASSLAGTETQYF | TGTGCCAGCAGTTTGGCAGGCACAGAGACCCAGTACTTC
NA | TRBJ2-3 | TRBD2 | TRBV11-3 | CASSYGGGLDTQYF | TGTGCCAGCAGTTATGGCGGGGGGTTAGATACGCAGTATTTT
NA | TRBJ2-3 | NA | TRBV7-6 | CASSLAVEAGPTQYF | TGTGCCAGCAGCTTAGCAGTCGAAGCAGGGCCTACGCAGTATTTT
few | TRBJ2-3 | TRBD2 | TRBV5-1 | CASSFTTGTSGSVGTDTQYF | TGCGCCAGCAGCTTCACTACCGGGACTAGCGGGAGTGTGGGGACAGATACGCAGTATTTT
few | TRBJ2-7 | TRBD1 | TRBV7-3 | CASTSMWDRAGDYEQYF | TGTGCCAGCACCTCCATGTGGGACAGGGCAGGCGACTACGAGCAGTACTTC
many | TRBJ2-3 | TRBD1 | TRBV20-1 | CSARDWGDRGTDTQYF | TGCAGTGCTAGAGATTGGGGGGACAGGGGCACAGATACGCAGTATTTT
NA | TRBJ2-5 | TRBD2 | TRBV7-2 | CAIEASGQETQYF | TGTGCCATCGAGGCTAGCGGCCAAGAGACCCAGTACTTC
many | TRBJ1-1 | NA | TRBV15 | CATSRDVGRDGIDTEAFF | TGTGCCACCAGCAGAGATGTGGGCAGGGATGGAATTGACACTGAAGCTTTCTTT
NA | TRBJ1-2 | NA | TRBV5-6 | CASSFPRQPYGYTF | TGTGCCAGCAGCTTCCCCCGGCAGCCCTATGGCTACACCTTC
many | TRBJ2-1 | NA | TRBV3-1 | CASSQERAQFF | TGTGCCAGCAGCCAAGAACGGGCTCAGTTCTTC
NA | TRBJ2-1 | NA | TRBV7-2 | CASSGTSGVVGVF | TGTGCCAGCAGCGGGACGAGCGGTGTCGTAGGGGTCTTC
few | TRBJ1-5 | NA | TRBV20-1 | CSARFGPGQPQHF | TGCAGTGCTAGATTTGGGCCGGGTCAGCCCCAGCATTTT
few | TRBJ1-6 | NA | TRBV5-1 | CASSLPRRDSPLHF | TGCGCCAGCAGCTTACCCCGTAGGGATTCACCCCTCCACTTT
few | TRBJ1-2 | TRBD1 | TRBV15 | CATSSNRGLLGYTF | TGTGCCACCAGCAGTAACAGGGGGCTGCTAGGCTACACCTTC
NA | TRBJ2-3 | TRBD1 | TRBV20-1 | CSGMQPDRGRTDTQYF | TGCAGTGGGATGCAACCCGACAGGGGAAGGACAGATACGCAGTATTTT
NA | TRBJ2-3 | TRBD2 | TRBV7-9 | CASRPTSGSDTQYF | TGTGCCAGCAGGCCCACTAGCGGTTCAGATACGCAGTATTTT
many | TRBJ2-4 | NA | TRBV5-5 | CASSSTGDIQYF | TGTGCCAGCAGCTCAACCGGGGACATTCAGTACTTC
NA | TRBJ2-1 | NA | TRBV6-2/TRBV6-3 | CASSNRDTWDNEQFF | TGTGCCAGCAGCAACCGGGACACTTGGGACAATGAGCAGTTCTTC
few | TRBJ2-7 | NA | TRBV3-1 | CASSQGSSEQYF | TGTGCCAGCAGCCAAGGGTCTAGCGAGCAGTACTTC
NA | TRBJ1-2 | TRBD1 | TRBV12-3/TRBV12-4 | CASSPEGTGATYGYTF | TGTGCCAGCAGTCCCGAGGGGACAGGGGCTACCTATGGCTACACCTTC
NA | TRBJ1-3 | NA | TRBV29-1 | CSVRDGGKAGNTIYF | TGCAGCGTTCGGGACGGAGGTAAAGCTGGAAACACCATATATTTT
few | TRBJ1-1 | NA | TRBV6-1 | CASSAALDTEAFF | TGTGCCAGCAGCGCGGCCCTGGACACTGAAGCTTTCTTT
many | TRBJ2-1 | NA | TRBV7-3 | CASSLTFRMEQFF | TGTGCCAGCAGCTTAACGTTTCGAATGGAGCAGTTCTTC
many | TRBJ2-3 | NA | TRBV24-1 | CATSDSRVTDTQYF | TGTGCCACCAGTGATTCGAGGGTCACAGATACGCAGTATTTT
NA | TRBJ2-6 | NA | TRBV7-2 | CASSPGDYPGSGANVLTF | TGTGCCAGCAGCCCAGGGGACTACCCGGGCTCTGGGGCCAACGTCCTGACTTTC
many | TRBJ2-7 | TRBD1 | TRBV6-1 | CASRNRDRVSYEQYF | TGTGCCAGCAGAAACCGGGACAGGGTCTCCTACGAGCAGTACTTC
NA | TRBJ1-5 | NA | TRBV19 | CASSRGELPNQPQHF | TGTGCCAGTAGCCGGGGCGAACTACCCAATCAGCCCCAGCATTTT
NA | TRBJ2-3 | TRBD2 | TRBV7-2 | CASSPGLASSDTQYF | TGTGCCAGCAGCCCAGGACTAGCATCTTCAGATACGCAGTATTTT
few | TRBJ2-7 | NA | TRBV2 | CASSDNWRYEQYF | TGTGCCAGCAGTGACAATTGGCGGTACGAGCAGTACTTC
few | TRBJ2-3 | TRBD2 | TRBV27 | CASSPPGLASDTQYF | TGTGCCAGCAGTCCCCCGGGACTAGCTAGCGATACGCAGTATTTT
few | TRBJ1-4 | NA | TRBV20-1 | CSALGEKLFF | TGCAGTGCCCTGGGGGAAAAACTGTTTTTT
NA | TRBJ2-5 | TRBD1 | TRBV9 | CAIPDRGICRETQYF | TGTGCCATACCAGACAGGGGGATTTGTCGAGAGACCCAGTACTTC
NA | TRBJ2-3 | NA | TRBV11-2 | CASSMGEGSTDTQYF | TGTGCCAGCAGCATGGGTGAGGGCAGCACAGATACGCAGTATTTT
NA | TRBJ1-1 | NA | TRBV29-1 | CSVDVSGGAFF | TGCAGCGTTGATGTTTCCGGGGGGGCTTTCTTT
few | TRBJ2-3 | NA | TRBV2 | CASSVMTGRDTQYF | TGTGCCAGCAGTGTAATGACCGGGCGAGATACGCAGTATTTT
NA | TRBJ2-3 | NA | TRBV6-5 | CASRDLLFATDTQYF | TGTGCCAGCAGAGACTTACTTTTTGCCACAGATACGCAGTATTTT
NA | TRBJ1-6 | NA | TRBV5-1 | CASSLALVSKNSPLHF | TGCGCCAGCAGCTTGGCATTGGTTTCGAAAAATTCACCCCTCCACTTT